One sample yielded the 2 T cell receptor beta chains listed below, sequenced in a study of blood T cell repertoires in COVID-19. Profiling relied on immunoSEQ multiplex PCR, and the TCRdb table lists in-frame clones only, not all of them. The repertoire consists of about 190,000 clones, with around 80% occurring once and the leading ten covering around an eighth. Sequencing used peripheral blood. These receptors all stem from a woman between 50 and 59 years old with acute or convalescent COVID-19.

The CDR3 bases are TGTGCCAGCAGGACGGCTGGCAGGGTAAAAAACGAGCAGTACTTC. Translating gives CASRTAGRVKNEQYF. The chain employs TRBV28 and TRBJ2-7; TRBD1 is a possible D gene (5 bases). CDR3 length: 15 amino acids. CDR1 is MDHEN and CDR2 is SYDVKM in the germline V gene. V was shortened by 6 bases and J by 5 bases, with 20 bases between the two germline ends. Variable domain in full (rest from reference TRBV28 and TRBJ2-7): DVKVTQSSRYLVKRTGEKVFLECVQDMDHENMFWYRQDPGLGLRLIYFSYDVKMKEKGDIPEGYSVSREKKERFSLILESASTNQTSMYLCASRTAGRVKNEQYFGPGTRLTVT.

V is TRBV10-1 and J is TRBJ2-2; 9 nucleotides align to TRBD1. Trimming cost V 2 bases and J 5 bases; bases outside gene matches: 3. Germline CDR1 WNHNN, CDR2 SYGVQD (reference sequence). The CDR3 has 15 residues. CDR3 loop: CASSEGTGWTGELFF. CDR3 nucleotide sequence: TGCGCCAGCAGTGAGGGGACAGGGTGGACCGGGGAGCTGTTTTTT.